These 15 T cell receptor beta chains share one sample of origin, sequenced in a study of persistence of HIV-infected CD4 T cells. For these receptors, no antigen is known. Cells were stimulated nonspecifically with anti-CD3/anti-CD28 magnetic beads. Sorting selected CD4+ T cells upregulating both CD40 ligand and CD69. The libraries were made with immunoSEQ version 4 in survey mode. The protocol was immunoSEQ multiplex PCR, while the TCRdb copy is restricted to in-frame clones and leaves out a portion. The top ten hold approximately 1.3% of the sample, which has more than 35,000 clones, 87% seen once. The material sequenced was CD4+ T cells sorted from PBMCs after approximately 19-hour stimulation, taken from a patient who received antiretroviral therapy. The receptors originated from an adult man with HIV who was CMV-seropositive.

This chain uses TRBV7-3 with TRBJ2-1; D ambiguous. Germline assignment: CDR1 SGHTA and CDR2 FQGTGA. V was clipped by 0 bases and J by 2 bases, with 5 bases between them. This CDR3 has 14 residues. CDR3 sequence: CASSLTGAYNEQFF. CDR3 DNA sequence: TGTGCCAGCAGCTTAACGGGCGCCTACAATGAGCAGTTCTTC.

The J gene is TRBJ2-5, the V gene TRBV30, with TRBD1 identical over 8 bases. With V trimmed by 5 bases and J by 1 base, 6 bases remained unmatched. The length of the CDR3 is 14 residues. Germline V gives CDR1 GTSNPN, CDR2 SVGIG (reference sequence). The CDR3 sequence is CAWVLQGVQETQYF. The CDR3 DNA is TGTGCCTGGGTGTTACAGGGGGTCCAAGAGACCCAGTACTTC.

This chain connects TRBV24-1 to TRBJ2-3; TRBD2 might be the D (5 bases). This CDR3 is built from 16 residues. V was pared by 5 bases and J by 5 bases, with 19 bases between. Germline loops: CDR1 KGHDR, CDR2 SFDVKD. The CDR3 loop reads CATSAGRTLRVDTQYF. In DNA form, the CDR3 reads TGTGCCACCAGTGCCGGACGGACCCTGAGGGTAGATACGCAGTATTTT.

This clone was seen once. The gene calls are TRBV7-8 and TRBJ1-3; no clear D. CDR1 and CDR2 (germline): SGHVS, FQNEAQ. This CDR3 region has 16 residues. V was trimmed by 2 bases and J by 0 bases, leaving 11 bases between them. CDR3 nucleotide sequence: TGTGCCAGCAGCTTATCTGTACAGATCTCTGGAAACACCATATATTTT. It translates to CASSLSVQISGNTIYF.

V and J are TRBV15 and TRBJ1-4; a weak D match, TRBD1 (6 bases). With 2 bases removed from V and 0 bases from J, the gap between germline ends came to 13 bases. The CDR3 covers 17 residues. The germline CDR1 and CDR2 sequences are LNHNV and YYDKDF (reference sequence). The CDR3 loop reads CATSRPTTGPTNEKLFF. The DNA of the CDR3 is TGTGCCACCAGCAGACCAACGACAGGTCCAACTAATGAAAAACTGTTTTTT.

The chain carries TRBV27 and TRBJ2-3, with 11 bases that match TRBD2. Trimming at V came to 5 bases and at J to 3 bases, leaving 7 bases not matched to a gene. The germline CDR1 and CDR2 sequences are MNHEY and SMNVEV (reference sequence). CDR3 size: 16 residues. The chain's CDR3 is CASSPRPSGRTDTQYF. CDR3 sequence (DNA): TGTGCCAGCAGTCCTCGCCCTAGCGGGAGGACAGATACGCAGTATTTT.

The rearrangement uses TRBV19 and TRBJ1-2; D is unclear. There are 14 residues in the CDR3. The germline V gene has CDR1 LNHDA and CDR2 SQIVND (reference sequence). The V end lost 9 bases, the J end lost 0 bases, and 14 bases lay between the germline ends. The CDR3 sequence: CASLGSFTNYGYTF. The CDR3 nucleotides read TGTGCCAGCCTAGGGAGTTTTACTAACTATGGCTACACCTTC.

V and J are TRBV3-1 (or the pseudogene TRBV3-2) and TRBJ2-5, with 11 bases identical to TRBD2. V shed 2 bases, J shed 6 bases, and the junction held 8 bases outside the gene matches. This CDR3 is 16 amino acids long. Germline CDR1 is LGHDT and CDR2 is YNNKEL (reference sequence). In DNA, the CDR3 is TGTGCCAGCAGCCAACAAGTAGCGGGGGGGACTCAGACCCAGTACTTC. This gives the protein CASSQQVAGGTQTQYF.

This clone was counted a single time. The rearrangement links TRBV9 to TRBJ2-2; 8 bases map to TRBD2. CDR1 and CDR2 (germline): SGDLS, YYNGEE. After removal of 0 bases from V and 5 bases from J, the junction contained 9 bases not matched to a gene. The CDR3 contains 17 residues. The CDR3 nucleotides read TGTGCCAGCAGCGTAGCGGACGGACTAGCTTCAACCGGGGAGCTGTTTTTT. Translating it yields CASSVADGLASTGELFF.

The rearrangement links TRBV30 to TRBJ1-5; 8 nucleotides agree with TRBD1. V trimming: 2 bases; J trimming: 1 base; junction bases outside the gene matches: 7. In germline, CDR1 is GTSNPN, CDR2 SVGIG (reference sequence). The CDR3 is made up of 16 amino acids. The CDR3 DNA sequence: TGTGCCTGGAGTCCAAGGGACAGGACAAGCAATCAGCCCCAGCATTTT. Translation gives CAWSPRDRTSNQPQHF. Full variable domain (remainder filled in from reference TRBV30 and TRBJ1-5): SQTIHQWPATLVQPVGSPLSLECTVEGTSNPNLYWYRQAAGRGLQLLFYSVGIGQISSEVPQNLSASRPQDRQFILSSKKLLLSDSGFYLCAWSPRDRTSNQPQHFGDGTRLSIL.

J is TRBJ2-7 and V is TRBV20-1, with unresolved D. This CDR3 contains 10 residues. Germline values: CDR1 DFQATT, CDR2 SNEGSKA (reference sequence). V shed 5 bases and J shed 7 bases, with 9 bases lying between them. The CDR3 sequence: CSAASREQYF. In nucleotides, the CDR3 is TGCAGTGCTGCCTCGCGGGAGCAGTACTTC.

The chain uses TRBV5-4 and TRBJ1-2; D not resolved. V lost 1 base, J lost 4 bases, and 11 bases lay in between. Germline V gene sequence: CDR1 SGHNT, CDR2 YYREEE (reference sequence). This CDR3 is built from 14 residues. CDR3 residues: CASSLSGGPYGYTF. DNA of the CDR3: TGTGCCAGCAGCTTGTCGGGCGGGCCCTATGGCTACACCTTC.

The rearrangement joins TRBV2 to TRBJ2-5, with D perhaps being TRBD1 or TRBD2 (5 bases each). CDR1 is SNHLY, CDR2 FYNNEI, per germline. This CDR3 comprises 16 residues. V was clipped by 2 bases and J by 4 bases, with 17 bases between them. The CDR3 loop is CASSESSLGGGETQYF. The CDR3 nucleotides are TGTGCCAGCAGTGAATCCTCCCTAGGTGGGGGAGAGACCCAGTACTTC.

The V gene is TRBV7-9, the J gene TRBJ1-2, with 8 positions matching TRBD1. J gave up 7 bases and V 4 bases, and 11 bases lay outside the gene matches. From germline, CDR1 is SEHNR and CDR2 FQNEAQ (reference sequence). CDR3 size: 15 residues. CDR3 nucleotide sequence: TGTGCCAGCAGCTCGAGACAGGGGCCATCCCCTGGCTACACCTTC. It is translated as CASSSRQGPSPGYTF.

The chain links TRBV6-5 to TRBJ2-1; 11 bases are a match to TRBD1. The length of the CDR3 is 15 residues. CDR1 is MNHEY, CDR2 SVGAGI, per germline. Trimming at V came to 6 bases and at J to 7 bases, leaving 8 bases not matched to a gene. The CDR3 here is CASRAGTGGLNEQFF. CDR3 nucleotide sequence: TGTGCCAGCAGAGCCGGGACAGGGGGTTTAAATGAGCAGTTCTTC.